What follows are 9 T cell receptor beta chains derived from one specimen sequenced in a study of cytomegalovirus exposure and HLA in healthy donors. The PCR made use of 60 Vbeta and 13 Jbeta primers. Some clones are missing from TCRdb's copy, which holds only in-frame ones; the method was immunoSEQ multiplex PCR. The repertoire holds over 95,000 clones, with roughly 82% as singletons. Source material: PBMCs. These receptors were obtained from a man between 35 and 55 years old in good health and CMV-seropositive.

The chain carries TRBV19 and TRBJ2-5; D is uncertain. The V end was cut by 9 bases, the J end by 2 bases, with 13 bases between. The CDR3 totals 13 residues. Germline V gene sequence: CDR1 LNHDA, CDR2 SQIVND (reference sequence). Here the CDR3 DNA reads TGTGCCAGAGAAGCGTCAAATCAAGAGACCCAGTACTTC. It is translated as CAREASNQETQYF.

This rearrangement joins TRBV9 to TRBJ1-3; TRBD1 matches 7 bases. From germline, CDR1 is SGDLS and CDR2 YYNGEE. The CDR3 has 15 amino acids. The V gene end was trimmed by 3 bases and the J gene end by 1 base; junction bases not matched to a gene: 4. The CDR3 spells CASSAGTASGNTIYF. The CDR3 DNA sequence: TGTGCCAGCAGCGCCGGGACAGCGTCTGGAAACACCATATATTTT. Together with reference TRBV9 and TRBJ1-3, the CDR3 gives the full variable domain: DSGVTQTPKHLITATGQRVTLRCSPRSGDLSVYWYQQSLDQGLQFLIQYYNGEERAKGNILERFSAQQFPDLHSELNLSSLELGDSALYFCASSAGTASGNTIYFGEGSWLTVV.

This clone was detected only once. This chain uses TRBV7-2 with TRBJ2-1, with D maybe TRBD1 (5 bases). Trimming cost V 1 base and J 5 bases, with 6 bases left between them. Germline CDR1 reads SGHTA; CDR2 reads FQGNSA. The CDR3 has 13 amino acids. The CDR3 DNA follows: TGTGCCAGCAGCTTAGGGACAAACAATGAGCAGTTCTTC. This sequence encodes CASSLGTNNEQFF. The full variable domain, rest sourced from reference TRBV7-2 and TRBJ2-1, is GAGVSQSPSNKVTEKGKDVELRCDPISGHTALYWYRQSLGQGLEFLIYFQGNSAPDKSGLPSDRFSAERTGGSVSTLTIQRTQQEDSAVYLCASSLGTNNEQFFGPGTRLTVL.

The rearrangement joins TRBV19 to TRBJ1-2; maybe TRBD1 (5 bases). Germline V gives CDR1 LNHDA, CDR2 SQIVND (reference sequence). This CDR3 is built from 16 residues. V lost 3 bases to trimming and J lost 7 bases, with 21 bases between them. Here the CDR3 reads CASSITGYKSSFGYTF. In DNA, the CDR3 is TGTGCCAGTAGTATCACAGGTTACAAAAGTAGTTTTGGCTACACCTTC.

This chain links TRBV20-1 with TRBJ1-1; 11 nucleotides match TRBD1. Germline V gene data show CDR1 as DFQATT and CDR2 as SNEGSKA (reference sequence). V gave up 4 bases and J gave up 11 bases; unmatched junction bases: 3. The CDR3 has 11 amino acids. This CDR3 is CSAKWTGGAFF. The CDR3 DNA is TGCAGTGCTAAGTGGACAGGGGGCGCTTTCTTT.

The rearrangement joins TRBV7-2 to TRBJ1-2; 10 bases agree with TRBD1. In germline, CDR1 is SGHTA, CDR2 FQGNSA. Trimming removed 7 bases from V and 8 bases from J; junction bases left unmatched: 7. This CDR3 spans 13 amino acids. The CDR3, as DNA: TGTGCCAGCATCCAAGGGACAGGGGAAGGCTACACCTTC. Translation: CASIQGTGEGYTF.

The V call is TRBV7-6, the J call TRBJ1-2; D perhaps matches TRBD1 (6 bases). V gave up 6 bases and J gave up 6 bases, with 14 bases separating them. Germline CDR1 and CDR2: SGHVS and FNYEAQ. The CDR3 has 13 amino acids. Here the CDR3 reads CASSAVGANGYTF. Written as DNA, the CDR3 is TGTGCCAGCAGTGCCGTGGGGGCAAATGGCTACACCTTC.

This clone appeared a single time. The chain employs TRBV2 and TRBJ2-1; the match to TRBD1 covers 7 bases. Germline-derived CDR1 and CDR2 are SNHLY and FYNNEI. Trimming removed 4 bases from V and 3 bases from J; junction bases left unmatched: 0. CDR3 length: 13 residues. In DNA, the CDR3 is TGTGCCAGCAGTGGGACAGGCTACAATGAGCAGTTCTTC. Translated: CASSGTGYNEQFF.

The J gene is TRBJ2-5, the V gene TRBV27, with 11 nucleotides matching TRBD1. V shed 5 bases and J 5 bases; nucleotides not matched to a gene: 7. CDR1 and CDR2 (germline): MNHEY, SMNVEV (reference sequence). The CDR3 consists of 15 residues. The CDR3 sequence: CASSLTGTGGETQYF. The CDR3 nucleotides are TGTGCCAGCAGTCTTACCGGGACAGGGGGGGAGACCCAGTACTTC.